The source of this T cell receptor beta chain is a study of T cell changes during pregnancy in multiple sclerosis. The CDR3 has 16 amino acids. Germline V lookup: CDR1 MGHRA, CDR2 YSYEKL. V lost 1 base to trimming and J lost 4 bases, with 16 bases between them. Clones were read by immunoSEQ multiplex PCR, and TCRdb kept only the in-frame ones, dropping some. The data show 50,000 to 70,000 clones, with roughly 89% seen just once and approximately 1.3% held by the top ten. The sequenced sample was peripheral blood, obtained after pregnancy. The sequence was collected from a female donor in good health, enrolled as a control in a pregnancy study. The chain links TRBV4-1 to TRBJ1-2; D uncertain. This CDR3 reads CASSQGAYSRSYGYTF. The CDR3 DNA reads TGCGCCAGCAGCCAAGGAGCGTACTCCCGGTCCTATGGCTACACCTTC.